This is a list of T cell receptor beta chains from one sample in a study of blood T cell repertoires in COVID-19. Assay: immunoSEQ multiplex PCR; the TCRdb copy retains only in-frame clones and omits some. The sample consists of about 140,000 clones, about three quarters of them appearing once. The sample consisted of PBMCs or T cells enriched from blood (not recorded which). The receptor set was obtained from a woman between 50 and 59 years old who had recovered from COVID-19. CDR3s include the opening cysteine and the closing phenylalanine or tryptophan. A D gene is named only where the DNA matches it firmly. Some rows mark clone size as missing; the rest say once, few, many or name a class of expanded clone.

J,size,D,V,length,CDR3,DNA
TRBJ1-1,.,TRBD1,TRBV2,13,CASNQQGITEAFF,TGTGCCAGCAACCAACAGGGGATCACTGAAGCTTTCTTT
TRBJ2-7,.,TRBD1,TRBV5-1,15,CASSLDGTASYEQYF,TGCGCCAGCAGCTTGGACGGGACAGCCTCCTACGAGCAGTACTTC
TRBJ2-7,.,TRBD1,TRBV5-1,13,CASKGQSDYEQYF,TGCGCCAGTAAGGGACAGTCTGATTACGAGCAGTACTTC
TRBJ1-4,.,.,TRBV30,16,CAWNTPGQTTNEKLFF,TGTGCCTGGAATACCCCGGGACAAACAACTAATGAAAAACTGTTTTTT
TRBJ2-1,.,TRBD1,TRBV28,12,CASRTGLGEQFF,TGTGCCAGCAGGACAGGGTTGGGTGAGCAGTTCTTC
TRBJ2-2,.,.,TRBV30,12,CAWRPQGGELFF,TGTGCCTGGAGACCCCAGGGGGGGGAGCTGTTTTTT
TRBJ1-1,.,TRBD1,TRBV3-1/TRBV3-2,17,CASSQDGTGALDTEAFF,TGTGCCAGCAGCCAGGACGGGACAGGGGCGTTGGACACTGAAGCTTTCTTT
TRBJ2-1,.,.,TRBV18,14,CASSPPQGSDEQFF,TGTGCCAGCTCACCACCACAGGGTTCGGATGAGCAGTTCTTC
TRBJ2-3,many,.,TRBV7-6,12,CASSLPPDTQYF,TGTGCCAGCAGCCTCCCTCCAGATACGCAGTATTTT
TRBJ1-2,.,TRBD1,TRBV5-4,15,CASRNRGPTPYGYTF,TGTGCCAGCAGGAACAGGGGGCCTACTCCTTATGGCTACACCTTC
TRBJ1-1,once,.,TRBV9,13,CASSVGANTEAFF,TGTGCCAGCAGCGTAGGGGCGAACACTGAAGCTTTCTTT
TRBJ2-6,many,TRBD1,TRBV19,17,CASSLRTGGVGANVLTF,TGTGCCAGTAGTCTTAGGACAGGGGGTGTTGGGGCCAACGTCCTGACTTTC
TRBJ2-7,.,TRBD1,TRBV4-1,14,CASSQGDRADEQYF,TGCGCCAGCAGCCAGGGAGACAGGGCCGACGAGCAGTACTTC
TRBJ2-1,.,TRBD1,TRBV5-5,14,CASSPGQGWDEQFF,TGTGCCAGCAGCCCGGGACAGGGGTGGGATGAGCAGTTCTTC
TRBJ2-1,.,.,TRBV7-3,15,CASSPVGGTYNEQFF,TGTGCCAGCAGCCCCGTGGGAGGTACCTACAATGAGCAGTTCTTC
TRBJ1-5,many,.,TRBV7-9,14,CASSLGRDNQPQHF,TGTGCCAGCAGCTTAGGGCGGGACAATCAGCCCCAGCATTTT
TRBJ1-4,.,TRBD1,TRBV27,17,CASRRTGGRGTNEKLFF,TGTGCCAGCAGAAGAACAGGGGGCCGAGGAACTAATGAAAAACTGTTTTTT
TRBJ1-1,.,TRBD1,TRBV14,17,CASSTLPFGQGTPEAFF,TGTGCCAGCAGCACTCTACCCTTCGGACAGGGGACTCCTGAAGCTTTCTTT
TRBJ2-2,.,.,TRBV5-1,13,CASSIAGTGELFF,TGCGCCAGCAGCATAGCAGGGACCGGGGAGCTGTTTTTT
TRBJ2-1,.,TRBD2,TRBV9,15,CASSQRTSDHNEQFF,TGTGCCAGCAGCCAACGGACTAGCGACCACAATGAGCAGTTCTTC
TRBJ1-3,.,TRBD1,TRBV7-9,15,CASSLRQGMENTIYF,TGTGCCAGCAGCTTACGACAGGGGATGGAAAACACCATATATTTT
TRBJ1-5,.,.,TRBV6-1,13,CASSEGSGQPQHF,TGTGCCAGCAGTGAAGGCTCAGGTCAGCCCCAGCATTTT
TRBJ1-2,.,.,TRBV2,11,CASSDRDGYTF,TGTGCCAGCAGTGACAGGGATGGCTACACCTTC
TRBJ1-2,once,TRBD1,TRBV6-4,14,CASSDSVRGDGYTF,TGTGCCAGCAGTGACTCGGTCAGGGGGGATGGCTACACCTTC
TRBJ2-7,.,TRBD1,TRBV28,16,CASSQSGTADSYEQYF,TGTGCCAGCAGTCAATCCGGGACAGCCGACTCCTACGAGCAGTACTTC
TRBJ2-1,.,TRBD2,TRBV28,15,CATLGLAGGGGEQFF,TGTGCCACCCTCGGGCTAGCGGGGGGGGGCGGGGAGCAGTTCTTC
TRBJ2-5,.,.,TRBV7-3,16,CASSLSGRQGGETQYF,TGTGCCAGCAGCTTATCAGGTCGCCAGGGAGGAGAGACCCAGTACTTC
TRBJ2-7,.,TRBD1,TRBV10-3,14,CAISEMTGNYEQYF,TGTGCCATCAGTGAGATGACAGGGAACTACGAGCAGTACTTC